One T cell receptor beta chain is described in this entry. Its target is unknown. The data were obtained in a study of cytomegalovirus exposure and HLA in healthy donors. Clones were read by immunoSEQ multiplex PCR, and TCRdb kept only the in-frame ones, dropping some. The sample holds 90,000 to 100,000 clones; around nine tenths are singletons and the top ten take about 4%. CDR1 is LNHNV, CDR2 YYDKDF, per germline (reference sequence). The CDR3 has 15 residues. V was cut by 0 bases and J by 4 bases, with 10 bases left in between. Study-wide results and caveats: A few chains linked to CMV were shown in vitro to be specific for CMV antigens. The investigators catalogued 150 to 200 TCR beta chains as cytomegalovirus-associated.

Sequencing was done on a sample of PBMCs. The receptor's source is a woman in her 30s in good health and CMV-seronegative. This chain uses TRBV15 with TRBJ1-3, with D uncertain. In DNA, the CDR3 is TGTGCCACCAGCAGAGATCCGGGTGAGGGAAACACCATATATTTT. This gives the protein CATSRDPGEGNTIYF.